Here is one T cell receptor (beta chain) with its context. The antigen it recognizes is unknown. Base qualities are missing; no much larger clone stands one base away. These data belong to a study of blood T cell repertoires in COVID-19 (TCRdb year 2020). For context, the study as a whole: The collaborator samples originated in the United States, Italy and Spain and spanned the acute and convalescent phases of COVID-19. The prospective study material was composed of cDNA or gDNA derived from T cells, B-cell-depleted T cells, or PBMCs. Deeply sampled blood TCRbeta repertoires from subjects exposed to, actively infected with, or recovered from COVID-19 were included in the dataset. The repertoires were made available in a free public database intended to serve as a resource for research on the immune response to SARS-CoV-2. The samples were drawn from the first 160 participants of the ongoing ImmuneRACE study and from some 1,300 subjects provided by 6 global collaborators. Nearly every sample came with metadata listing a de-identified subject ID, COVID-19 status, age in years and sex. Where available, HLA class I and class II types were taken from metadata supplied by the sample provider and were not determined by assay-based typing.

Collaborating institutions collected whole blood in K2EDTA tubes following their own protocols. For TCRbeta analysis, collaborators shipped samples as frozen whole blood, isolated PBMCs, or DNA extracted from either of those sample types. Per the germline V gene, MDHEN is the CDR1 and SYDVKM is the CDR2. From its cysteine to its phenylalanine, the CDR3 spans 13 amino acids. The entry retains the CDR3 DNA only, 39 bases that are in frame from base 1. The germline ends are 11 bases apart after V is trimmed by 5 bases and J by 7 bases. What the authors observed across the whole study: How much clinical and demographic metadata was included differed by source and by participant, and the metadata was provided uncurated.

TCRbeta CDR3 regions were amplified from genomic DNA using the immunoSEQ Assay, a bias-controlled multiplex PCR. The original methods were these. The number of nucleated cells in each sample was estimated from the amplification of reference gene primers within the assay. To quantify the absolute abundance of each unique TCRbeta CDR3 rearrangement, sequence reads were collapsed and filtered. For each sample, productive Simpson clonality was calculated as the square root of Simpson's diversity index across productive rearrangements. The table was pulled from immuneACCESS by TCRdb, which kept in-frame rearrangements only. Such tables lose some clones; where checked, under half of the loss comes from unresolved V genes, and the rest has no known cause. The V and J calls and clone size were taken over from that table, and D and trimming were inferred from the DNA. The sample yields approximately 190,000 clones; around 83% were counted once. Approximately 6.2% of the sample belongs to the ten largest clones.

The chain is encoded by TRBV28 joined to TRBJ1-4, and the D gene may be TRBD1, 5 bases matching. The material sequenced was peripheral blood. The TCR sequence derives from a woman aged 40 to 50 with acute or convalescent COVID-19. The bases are TGTGCCAGCAGTGGGACTAGTGGTGAAAAACTGTTTTTT. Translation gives CASSGTSGEKLFF.